This is a list of T cell receptor beta chains from one sample in a study of PD-L1 blockade in urothelial cancer. Here immunoSEQ multiplex PCR was the method, and the copy in TCRdb shows in-frame clones only, minus some. The profile shows more than 45,000 clones, approximately 80% of them singletons. Sequencing used PBMCs, obtained around atezolizumab (anti-PD-L1) treatment. The receptors were gathered from a man aged 65-85 years with urothelial cancer. CDR3s include the opening cysteine and the closing phenylalanine or tryptophan. Fields, in order: D gene, V gene, J gene, clone size, CDR3 DNA, CDR3 protein. A D gene is named only where the DNA matches it firmly. Where a row states a size, it is once, few, many or the class of an expanded clone; other rows omit it.

D: .
V: TRBV5-6
J: TRBJ2-1
size: .
DNA: TGTGCCAGCAGATTAGCCGGCGAGGCCTACAATGAGCAGTTCTTC
CDR3: CASRLAGEAYNEQFF

D: .
V: TRBV5-1
J: TRBJ2-5
size: .
DNA: TGCGCCAGCAGAATCACAGCCACGCAAGAGACCCAGTACTTC
CDR3: CASRITATQETQYF

D: .
V: TRBV10-1
J: TRBJ2-1
size: .
DNA: TGCGCCAGCGCGCCCGGGGTTCCTATCAATGAGCAGTTCTTC
CDR3: CASAPGVPINEQFF

D: TRBD2
V: TRBV7-8
J: TRBJ2-7
size: .
DNA: TGTGCCAGCAGCTTAACCGGGACTACCTCCTACGAGCAGTACTTC
CDR3: CASSLTGTTSYEQYF

D: .
V: TRBV6-4
J: TRBJ1-3
size: .
DNA: TGTGCCAGCCCGGGACTGCCCTCTGGAAACACCATATATTTT
CDR3: CASPGLPSGNTIYF

D: TRBD2
V: TRBV28
J: TRBJ2-5
size: .
DNA: TGTGCCAGCAGTCTAGCGGGTGAGACCCAGTACTTC
CDR3: CASSLAGETQYF

D: .
V: TRBV28
J: TRBJ2-7
size: once
DNA: TGTGCCAGCAGTTTGCAGGGGTGGCCCTACGAGCAGTACTTC
CDR3: CASSLQGWPYEQYF

D: .
V: TRBV27
J: TRBJ1-2
size: .
DNA: TGTGCCAGCAGTTTTAGCCGGGGACTAAACTATGGCTACACCTTC
CDR3: CASSFSRGLNYGYTF

D: .
V: TRBV5-1
J: TRBJ2-1
size: .
DNA: TGCGCCAGCAGCTTGGCAGGGTCCCACAATGAGCAGTTCTTC
CDR3: CASSLAGSHNEQFF

D: TRBD2
V: TRBV5-1
J: TRBJ2-2
size: .
DNA: TGCGCCAGCAGCTTGGCTCCTAGCGGGAGTTCGGCCGGGGAGCTGTTTTTT
CDR3: CASSLAPSGSSAGELFF

D: .
V: TRBV18
J: TRBJ1-1
size: few
DNA: TGTGCCAGCTCACCACTAGGGGCGAGCACTGAAGCTTTCTTT
CDR3: CASSPLGASTEAFF

D: .
V: TRBV11-2
J: TRBJ2-3
size: .
DNA: TGTGCCAGCAGCTTAGTTGCGGGACAGTCGAGGACAGATACGCAGTATTTT
CDR3: CASSLVAGQSRTDTQYF

D: .
V: TRBV5-4
J: TRBJ1-1
size: .
DNA: TGTGCCAGCAGCTTGGGGATTGGGGGGGGAGACACTGAAGCTTTCTTT
CDR3: CASSLGIGGGDTEAFF

D: .
V: TRBV9
J: TRBJ1-1
size: few
DNA: TGTGCCAGCAGCGTAGGTTTTTCAGGATTCGCATCCATGAACACTGAAGCTTTCTTT
CDR3: CASSVGFSGFASMNTEAFF

D: .
V: TRBV5-6
J: TRBJ1-1
size: .
DNA: TGTGCCAGCAGCTTGGTAGGCAGGGAACTTGAAGCTTTCTTT
CDR3: CASSLVGRELEAFF

D: TRBD1
V: TRBV29-1
J: TRBJ1-2
size: .
DNA: TGCAGCGTCCGCCAGGGGGGAGGCTATGGCTACACCTTC
CDR3: CSVRQGGGYGYTF

D: .
V: TRBV5-5
J: TRBJ1-5
size: .
DNA: TGTGCCAGCAGCTTGGAAATGAGTAACAATCAGCCCCAGCATTTT
CDR3: CASSLEMSNNQPQHF

D: TRBD2
V: TRBV5-1
J: TRBJ2-1
size: .
DNA: TGCGCCAGCAGCACCGGGACTAGCGGCTACAATGAGCAGTTCTTC
CDR3: CASSTGTSGYNEQFF

D: TRBD2
V: TRBV5-1
J: TRBJ2-5
size: once
DNA: TGCGCCAGCACCCCGGGGGGGGAGGTAGAGACCCAGTACTTC
CDR3: CASTPGGEVETQYF

D: .
V: TRBV19
J: TRBJ1-2
size: .
DNA: TGTGCCAGTAGTGTTCAGACAGGTGCCTATGGCTACACCTTC
CDR3: CASSVQTGAYGYTF

D: TRBD1
V: TRBV4-1
J: TRBJ1-3
size: .
DNA: TGCGCCAGCAGCCAAGATTTAGGACAGGCGCTCGATACTGGAAACACCATATATTTT
CDR3: CASSQDLGQALDTGNTIYF

D: TRBD2
V: TRBV11-1
J: TRBJ2-7
size: once
DNA: TGTGCCAGCAGCATGGGAGCGGGAGAAGCCTACGAGCAGTACTTC
CDR3: CASSMGAGEAYEQYF

D: .
V: TRBV10-2
J: TRBJ2-1
size: .
DNA: TGCGCCAGCACAACCTCGGGAGACGGTTACAATGAGCAGTTCTTC
CDR3: CASTTSGDGYNEQFF

D: .
V: TRBV9
J: TRBJ2-7
size: .
DNA: TGTGCCAGCAGCGTAGGGCTCAGCGCCTACGAGCAGTACTTC
CDR3: CASSVGLSAYEQYF

D: TRBD1
V: TRBV2
J: TRBJ1-2
size: few
DNA: TGTGCCAGCAGAACCTCGACAGGGGGCGGCTACTATGGCTACACCTTC
CDR3: CASRTSTGGGYYGYTF

D: .
V: TRBV15
J: TRBJ2-7
size: once
DNA: TGTGCCACCAGCAGAGATTTTGGGCAAGGGGTGGAGCAGTACTTC
CDR3: CATSRDFGQGVEQYF

D: .
V: TRBV28
J: TRBJ1-2
size: .
DNA: TGTGCCAGCAGTTCAGGGATATCAAACTATGGCTACACCTTC
CDR3: CASSSGISNYGYTF

D: TRBD2
V: TRBV28
J: TRBJ2-2
size: .
DNA: TGTGCCAGTGGGACTAGCGGGAGTAGCGGGGAGCTGTTTTTT
CDR3: CASGTSGSSGELFF

D: TRBD1
V: TRBV6-5
J: TRBJ2-1
size: once
DNA: TGTGCCAGCAGCCAAACCGCACAGGGGTACAATGAGCAGTTCTTC
CDR3: CASSQTAQGYNEQFF

D: .
V: TRBV10-3
J: TRBJ1-3
size: once
DNA: TGTGCCATCAGTGACGACAGCTCTGGAAACACCATATATTTT
CDR3: CAISDDSSGNTIYF

D: TRBD2
V: TRBV10-2
J: TRBJ2-4
size: once
DNA: TGCGCCAGCAGTGAGTCGGGACTAGTGGTTCCCAAAAACATTCAGTACTTC
CDR3: CASSESGLVVPKNIQYF

D: TRBD1
V: TRBV28
J: TRBJ1-2
size: .
DNA: TGTGCCAGCAGTCCGCCGGGACAGGAGGACAACTATGGCTACACCTTC
CDR3: CASSPPGQEDNYGYTF

D: .
V: TRBV4-2
J: TRBJ2-3
size: .
DNA: TGTGCCAGCAGCCCCGCGGGGCGGATCACAGATACGCAGTATTTT
CDR3: CASSPAGRITDTQYF

D: TRBD2
V: TRBV5-4
J: TRBJ2-1
size: .
DNA: TGTGCCAGCAGCTTGGACAGCGGGAGGGAAAACAATGAGCAGTTCTTC
CDR3: CASSLDSGRENNEQFF

D: .
V: TRBV2
J: TRBJ2-7
size: .
DNA: TGTGCCAGCATCAGGGATAGCGACAGGAACTACGAGCAGTACTTC
CDR3: CASIRDSDRNYEQYF

D: TRBD1
V: TRBV5-5
J: TRBJ2-7
size: .
DNA: TGTGCCAGCAGCTTCGGGACAGGCTACGAGCAGTACTTC
CDR3: CASSFGTGYEQYF

D: TRBD2
V: TRBV28
J: TRBJ2-3
size: .
DNA: TGTGCCAGCAGTCCCTTTTTAGCGGGAGTGGTCCATACGCAGTATTTT
CDR3: CASSPFLAGVVHTQYF

D: .
V: TRBV27
J: TRBJ1-3
size: .
DNA: TGTGCCAGCATTACACAGGGTTTCTCTGGAAACACCATATATTTT
CDR3: CASITQGFSGNTIYF

D: TRBD1
V: TRBV6-1
J: TRBJ1-2
size: .
DNA: TGTGCCAGCAGGGATTCCGGGACAGGGGGGAGTGGCTACACCTTC
CDR3: CASRDSGTGGSGYTF

D: .
V: TRBV7-8
J: TRBJ1-1
size: .
DNA: TGTGCCAGCAGCTTATGGTCGCATGAGGAGACTGAAGCTTTCTTT
CDR3: CASSLWSHEETEAFF

D: .
V: TRBV5-1
J: TRBJ1-1
size: .
DNA: TGCGCCAGCAGCTTGGTCATGAACACTGAAGCTTTCTTT
CDR3: CASSLVMNTEAFF

D: .
V: TRBV5-1
J: TRBJ2-1
size: .
DNA: TGCGCCAGCAGCCTCCCGGGAAATGAGCAGTTCTTC
CDR3: CASSLPGNEQFF

D: .
V: TRBV5-1
J: TRBJ1-5
size: .
DNA: TGCGCCAGCAGCTTGGTGGCAGGCAGTCAGCCCCAGCATTTT
CDR3: CASSLVAGSQPQHF